This T cell receptor (beta chain) comes out of a study of cytomegalovirus exposure and HLA in healthy donors. Study summary: The study placed 80% to 90% of its roughly 400 genotyped donors in the Caucasian-associated ancestry cluster. The study, taken as a whole, reports: Published work reported that the classifier diagnosed cytomegalovirus status with high specificity and sensitivity. Associated with cytomegalovirus, according to the listing, were 150 to 200 TCR beta chains.

PCR primers comprised 60 Vbeta and 13 Jbeta primers. Method: immunoSEQ multiplex PCR; TCRdb's copy keeps in-frame clones and lacks some. The sample consists of about 150,000 clones, around 80% of them appearing once. Donors sampled were nominally healthy, though unrecorded immune exposures were likely. Trimming removed 11 bases from V and 6 bases from J; junction bases left unmatched: 7. The CDR3 is 13 residues long. CDR1 is SGHVS, CDR2 FQNEAQ, per germline. On this clone: The target antigen is unknown.

The clonotype was recovered from a woman aged 40-49 years in good health and CMV-seropositive. The material sequenced was PBMCs. The chain is built from TRBV7-8 and TRBJ2-1; 10 bases fit TRBD2. CDR3 nucleotide sequence: TGTGCCTCCGGGACTAGCGTGTCCAATGAGCAGTTCTTC. Translation gives CASGTSVSNEQFF.